This T cell receptor beta chain was profiled in a study of Ad26.COV2.S vaccination and SARS-CoV-2 variants. Study summary: Within the COV1001 Ad26.COV2.S trial arm, the donor was enrolled.

Assay used: immunoSEQ multiplex PCR; TCRdb lists only in-frame clones, some missing. The table lists 400,000 to 450,000 clones, roughly 88% of them singletons. Specified treatment: 19 received Ad26.COV2.S at low or high dose, single or two shots; roughly five received placebo; per-sample allocation not given. Each sample was drawn 63 days after the first injection (of vaccine or placebo). Recruitment in Boston yielded a donor of adult age, 18-55 years. Vaccination used an Ad26 vector expressing Wuhan-strain SARS-CoV-2 spike. CDR1 is SGHRS, CDR2 YFSETQ, per germline. The CDR3 is 15 amino acids. Trimming shortened V by 4 bases and J by 4 bases, and 18 bases separated the two germline ends.

The chain recombines TRBV5-1 with TRBJ2-7; a possible D gene is TRBD1 (5 bases). This sample comprised peripheral blood, obtained in a trial of Ad26.COV2.S vaccine versus placebo. This sequence originates from a person between 18 and 59 years old who received the Ad26.COV2.S COVID-19 vaccine or a placebo. The CDR3 loop reads CASSQPMTEPYEQYF. The CDR3 nucleotides are TGCGCCAGCAGCCAACCAATGACAGAGCCTTACGAGCAGTACTTC.